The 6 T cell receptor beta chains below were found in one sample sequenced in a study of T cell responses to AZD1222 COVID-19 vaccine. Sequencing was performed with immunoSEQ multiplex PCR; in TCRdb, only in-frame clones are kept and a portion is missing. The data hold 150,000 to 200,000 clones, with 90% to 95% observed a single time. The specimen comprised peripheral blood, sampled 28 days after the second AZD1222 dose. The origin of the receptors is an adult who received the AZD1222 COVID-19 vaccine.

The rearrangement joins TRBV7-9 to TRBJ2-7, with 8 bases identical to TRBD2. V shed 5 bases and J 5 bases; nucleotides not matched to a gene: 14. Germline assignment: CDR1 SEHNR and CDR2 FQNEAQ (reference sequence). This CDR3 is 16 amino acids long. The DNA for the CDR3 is TGTGCCAGCAGCCTCCTCTTTGCGGGAGGTTCCCACGAGCAGTACTTC. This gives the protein CASSLLFAGGSHEQYF.

The CDR3 sequence: CASSFSGEQYF. In nucleotides, the CDR3 is TGTGCCAGCAGTTTCTCGGGAGAGCAGTACTTC. The rearrangement joins TRBV6-2 or TRBV6-3 to TRBJ2-7; D possibly corresponds to TRBD2 (5 bases). The CDR3 is 11 amino acids. Germline loops: CDR1 MNHEY, CDR2 SVGEGT. The V end was cut by 4 bases, the J end by 7 bases, with 8 bases between.

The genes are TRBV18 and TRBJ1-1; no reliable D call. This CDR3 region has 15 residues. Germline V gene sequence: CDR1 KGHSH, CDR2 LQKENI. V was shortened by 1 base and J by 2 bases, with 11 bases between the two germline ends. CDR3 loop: CASSPRLGKNTEAFF. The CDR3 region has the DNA TGTGCCAGCTCACCACGCCTCGGGAAAAACACTGAAGCTTTCTTT.

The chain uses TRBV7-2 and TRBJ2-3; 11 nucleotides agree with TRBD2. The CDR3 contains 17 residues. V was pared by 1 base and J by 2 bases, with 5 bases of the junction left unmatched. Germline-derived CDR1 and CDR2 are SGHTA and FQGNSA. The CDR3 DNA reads TGTGCCAGCAGCTTAGTTTATAGCGGGAGGGCCACAGATACGCAGTATTTT. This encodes CASSLVYSGRATDTQYF. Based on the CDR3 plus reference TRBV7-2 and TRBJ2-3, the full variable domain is GAGVSQSPSNKVTEKGKDVELRCDPISGHTALYWYRQSLGQGLEFLIYFQGNSAPDKSGLPSDRFSAERTGGSVSTLTIQRTQQEDSAVYLCASSLVYSGRATDTQYFGPGTRLTVL.

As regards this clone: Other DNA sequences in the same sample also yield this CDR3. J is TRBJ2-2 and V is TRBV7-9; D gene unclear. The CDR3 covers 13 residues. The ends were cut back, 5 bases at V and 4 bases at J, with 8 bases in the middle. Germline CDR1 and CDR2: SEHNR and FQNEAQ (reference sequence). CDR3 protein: CASSLVSTGELFF. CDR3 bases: TGTGCCAGCAGCCTGGTCAGCACCGGGGAGCTGTTTTTT.

CDR3 in DNA: TGTGCCAGCTCAGCCGGTCTAGAGGGGGACATTCAGTACTTC. It translates to CASSAGLEGDIQYF. V and J are TRBV19 and TRBJ2-4; D perhaps matches TRBD1 (6 bases). The CDR3 covers 14 residues. V lost 9 bases, J lost 8 bases, and 20 bases lay in between. From germline, CDR1 is LNHDA and CDR2 SQIVND (reference sequence).